Below, 8 T cell receptor beta chains from the same sample are listed, as sequenced in a study of shared clonotypes between healthy human individuals. The table came from immunoSEQ multiplex PCR; TCRdb's copy has only in-frame clones and leaves some out. The sample shows more than 450,000 clones, approximately 85% of them seen only once. The sample comprised PBMCs. The receptors were gathered from a woman in her thirties or forties in good health. Some clones in this sample may be carry-over from other donors' samples.

V gene TRBV7-9 combines with J gene TRBJ1-3; possibly TRBD1 for D (5 bases). Germline loops: CDR1 SEHNR, CDR2 FQNEAQ (reference sequence). The V gene lost 1 base and the J gene lost 0 bases, with 13 bases spanning the gap. The length of the CDR3 is 17 residues. The CDR3 DNA follows: TGTGCCAGCAGCTTAGGTCAGGGACGCGGCTCTGGAAACACCATATATTTT. Its translation is CASSLGQGRGSGNTIYF.

This sequence joins TRBV9 and TRBJ2-1, with D unclear. The CDR3 totals 16 residues. Trimming removed 4 bases from V and 1 base from J, with 15 bases in between. Germline CDR1 and CDR2: SGDLS and YYNGEE. The CDR3 DNA reads as TGTGCCAGCAGCTCACCCCTATCACAGTCCTACAATGAGCAGTTCTTC. Translation gives CASSSPLSQSYNEQFF.

The chain couples TRBV18 to TRBJ1-1; D is unclear. The germline V gene encodes CDR1 KGHSH and CDR2 LQKENI. V shed 6 bases and J shed 4 bases, with 9 bases lying between them. This CDR3 region has 12 residues. Here the CDR3 reads CASSLESTEAFF. The CDR3 DNA sequence: TGTGCCAGCTCTCTTGAAAGCACTGAAGCTTTCTTT.

This clone occurred a few times. The J gene is TRBJ2-7, the V gene TRBV27; maybe TRBD1 (6 bases). The CDR3 sequence is 16 residues long. Trimming left V 5 bases short and J 4 bases short, with 21 bases between. Per the germline V gene, CDR1 is MNHEY and CDR2 is SMNVEV (reference sequence). The chain's CDR3 is CASSLRDRNGPYEQYF. The CDR3 DNA sequence: TGTGCCAGCAGTCTCCGAGACAGGAATGGGCCGTACGAGCAGTACTTC.

This clone was recorded a few times. The chain couples TRBV5-1 to TRBJ1-2; TRBD1 agrees at 8 bases. CDR1 SGHRS and CDR2 YFSETQ come from the germline V gene. V was pared by 6 bases and J by 3 bases, with 7 bases of the junction left unmatched. The CDR3 has 14 amino acids. This CDR3 reads CASTRTGSDYGYTF. The CDR3 region has the DNA TGCGCCAGCACGCGGACAGGGTCGGACTATGGCTACACCTTC.

The CDR3: CASSGTSRNTIYF. CDR3 coding DNA: TGTGCCAGCAGTGGGACATCCAGAAACACCATATATTTT. V usage is TRBV2 and J usage is TRBJ1-3, with D maybe TRBD1 (5 bases). Trimming took 4 bases from V and 5 from J, leaving 9 bases between them. This CDR3 has 13 amino acids. The germline gives CDR1 SNHLY, CDR2 FYNNEI.

This clone has just one count. V and J are TRBV5-1 and TRBJ2-1; TRBD2 is a possible D gene (6 bases). Germline V gives CDR1 SGHRS, CDR2 YFSETQ. The CDR3 runs 15 residues. The V and J ends lost 2 bases and 0 bases respectively, with 9 bases between them. CDR3 sequence: CASSFSSDSYNEQFF. DNA for the CDR3: TGCGCCAGCAGCTTTTCTAGCGACTCCTACAATGAGCAGTTCTTC.

This clone was seen once. The chain has TRBV28 and TRBJ2-3, with a tentative D call TRBD2 (6 bases). The CDR3 has 15 amino acids. Trimming stripped 6 bases from V and 4 bases from J, with 17 bases between. Germline CDR1 MDHEN, CDR2 SYDVKM. The CDR3 DNA follows: TGTGCCAGCAGATTTCTGCGGGGATCTTCAGATACGCAGTATTTT. This sequence encodes CASRFLRGSSDTQYF.